Ten or more counts support the clone carrying this T cell receptor beta chain. Its target is unknown. The read ends 3 residues before the CDR3 terminus; that terminus is restored from the germline J gene. Sequenced by immunoSEQ multiplex PCR; TCRdb stores in-frame clones only, minus some. This sample has approximately 40,000 clones and no singletons, with more than 9% in the ten largest. V was clipped by 7 bases and J by 1 base; unmatched bases: 3. The germline CDR1 and CDR2 sequences are SQVTM and ANQGSEA. The CDR3 is made up of 12 amino acids. The data were taken from a study of T cell clonality in common variable immunodeficiency. The study, taken as a whole, reports: CVID subjects showed higher TCRbeta clonality than healthy controls.

V usage is TRBV29-1 and J usage is TRBJ1-1, with 7 nucleotides matching TRBD1. This sequence originates from a person aged 18-69 years in good health. Source material: peripheral blood mononuclear cells. The sequenced CDR3 bases are TGCAGCGCTGGGACAGCGAACACTGAA. It is translated as CSAGTANTE. The full CDR3 protein is CSAGTANTEAFF. Variable domain in full (rest from reference TRBV29-1 and TRBJ1-1): SAVISQKPSRDICQRGTSLTIQCQVDSQVTMMFWYRQQPGQSLTLIATANQGSEATYESGFVIDKFPISRPNLTFSTLTVSNMSPEDSSIYLCSAGTANTEAFFGQGTRLTVV.